Listed here are 14 T cell receptor beta chains from one sample, sequenced in a study of blood T cell repertoires in COVID-19. TCRdb's table, derived via immunoSEQ multiplex PCR, lists solely in-frame clones and lacks some. Of 300,000 to 450,000 clones listed, more than 75% are singletons. Sequenced: PBMCs or T cells enriched from blood (not recorded which). These receptors came from a woman younger than 45 who had recovered from COVID-19.

The chain couples TRBV7-9 to TRBJ1-3, with 10 bases aligning to TRBD1. CDR3 size: 15 residues. Germline trimming cut 5 bases from V and 2 bases from J; bases unmatched to any gene: 3. Germline V gene lookup returns CDR1 SEHNR and CDR2 FQNEAQ (reference sequence). The CDR3 nucleotides are TGTGCCAGCAGCCTCGGGACAGGGGCTGGAAACACCATATATTTT. It translates to CASSLGTGAGNTIYF. Variable domain in full (rest from reference TRBV7-9 and TRBJ1-3): DTGVSQNPRHKITKRGQNVTFRCDPISEHNRLYWYRQTLGQGPEFLTYFQNEAQLEKSRLLSDRFSAERPKGSFSTLEIQRTEQGDSAMYLCASSLGTGAGNTIYFGEGSWLTVV.

The chain employs TRBV27 and TRBJ2-4; no definite D call. The V and J ends lost 4 bases and 0 bases respectively, with 4 bases between them. Germline CDR1 MNHEY, CDR2 SMNVEV (reference sequence). This CDR3 is 13 amino acids long. CDR3 nucleotides: TGTGCCAGCAGTTCCCTAGCCAAAAACATTCAGTACTTC. Translating it yields CASSSLAKNIQYF.

In this sample, this clone turned up a few times. This sequence joins TRBV7-2 and TRBJ2-1; D remains unclear. Germline-derived CDR1 and CDR2 are SGHTA and FQGNSA. This CDR3 comprises 11 residues. V lost 7 bases and J lost 8, with 9 bases in between. CDR3 coding DNA: TGTGCCAGCACCCCTAGTGATGAGCAGTTCTTC. Encoded protein: CASTPSDEQFF. Full variable domain (outside the CDR3, taken from reference TRBV7-2 and TRBJ2-1): GAGVSQSPSNKVTEKGKDVELRCDPISGHTALYWYRQSLGQGLEFLIYFQGNSAPDKSGLPSDRFSAERTGGSVSTLTIQRTQQEDSAVYLCASTPSDEQFFGPGTRLTVL.

This rearrangement joins TRBV7-9 to TRBJ1-1; TRBD1 matches at 12 bases. Germline values: CDR1 SEHNR, CDR2 FQNEAQ (reference sequence). The CDR3 is 17 residues long. J was trimmed by 0 bases and V by 5 bases; bases with no gene match: 7. CDR3 region: CASSPGTGGAMNTEAFF. The CDR3 DNA reads as TGTGCCAGCAGCCCCGGGACAGGGGGCGCGATGAACACTGAAGCTTTCTTT.

This clone has just a few counts. V usage is TRBV4-1 and J usage is TRBJ2-7; 9 bases fit TRBD1. Germline V gene sequence: CDR1 MGHRA, CDR2 YSYEKL. With 0 bases clipped from V and 0 bases from J, the junction kept 12 bases outside the gene matches. CDR3 length: 19 amino acids. This CDR3 is CASSQDLGQGTLSSYEQYF. Here the CDR3 DNA reads TGCGCCAGCAGCCAAGATCTGGGACAGGGTACCCTCAGCTCCTACGAGCAGTACTTC.

This clone was picked up one time. The genes are TRBV7-2 and TRBJ1-2; 9 nucleotides line up with TRBD1. In germline, CDR1 is SGHTA, CDR2 FQGNSA. V was pared by 5 bases and J by 7 bases, with 8 bases of the junction left unmatched. The CDR3 totals 14 residues. The CDR3 DNA follows: TGTGCCAGCAGCCTCTTAGGACAGGGGAGTGGCTACACCTTC. Its translation is CASSLLGQGSGYTF.

The chain couples TRBV6-5 to TRBJ2-7, with a weak D call TRBD1 (6 bases). Trimming stripped 6 bases from V and 4 bases from J, with 10 bases between. In germline, CDR1 is MNHEY, CDR2 SVGAGI. The length of the CDR3 is 12 residues. The DNA for the CDR3 is TGTGCCAGCAGGGTTCAGGGGTACGAGCAGTACTTC. Its protein is CASRVQGYEQYF.

The V gene is TRBV10-3, the J gene TRBJ2-2; 10 bases are shared with TRBD2. This CDR3 has 19 amino acids. Germline CDR1 reads ENHRY; CDR2 reads SYGVKD. J gave up 1 base and V 4 bases, and 12 bases lay outside the gene matches. In DNA form, the CDR3 reads TGTGCCATCAGTGGTCGGGCTAGCGGGGGTTACCTGAACACCGGGGAGCTGTTTTTT. This sequence encodes CAISGRASGGYLNTGELFF.

The rearrangement joins TRBV5-4 to TRBJ2-7, with 9 bases that match TRBD1. CDR1 and CDR2 from the germline V gene are SGHNT and YYREEE (reference sequence). The CDR3 loop spans 14 amino acids. The V and J ends lost 4 bases and 3 bases, in that order; junction bases with no gene match: 5. The CDR3 is CASSPDRGIYEQYF. CDR3 DNA sequence: TGTGCCAGCAGCCCGGACAGGGGAATCTACGAGCAGTACTTC. The whole variable domain, filled in from reference TRBV5-4 and TRBJ2-7, reads ETGVTQSPTHLIKTRGQQVTLRCSSQSGHNTVSWYQQALGQGPQFIFQYYREEENGRGNFPPRFSGLQFPNYSSELNVNALELDDSALYLCASSPDRGIYEQYFGPGTRLTVT.

The chain uses TRBV7-9 and TRBJ1-2; the D gene is possibly TRBD1 (6 bases). The length of the CDR3 is 13 residues. Germline loops: CDR1 SEHNR, CDR2 FQNEAQ (reference sequence). V was shortened by 5 bases and J by 7 bases, with 14 bases between the two germline ends. The CDR3, as DNA: TGTGCCAGCAGCCAAGTACAGGGATTTGGCTACACCTTC. The encoded protein is CASSQVQGFGYTF.

In the case of this clone: The same CDR3 is also encoded by other DNA sequences in this sample. The rearrangement uses TRBV5-1 and TRBJ1-1; 10 bases agree with TRBD1. The J segment lost 0 bases and the V segment lost 4 bases, leaving 3 bases of the junction unmatched. The germline V gene encodes CDR1 SGHRS and CDR2 YFSETQ. The CDR3 covers 15 residues. CDR3 loop: CASSLGQGMNTEAFF. CDR3 coding DNA: TGCGCCAGCAGCCTGGGACAGGGGATGAACACTGAAGCTTTCTTT.

The chain couples TRBV2 to TRBJ1-6; 8 nucleotides match TRBD1. The CDR3 covers 15 residues. Trimming cost V 7 bases and J 6 bases; bases outside gene matches: 8. Per germline, CDR1 SNHLY and CDR2 FYNNEI. As DNA, the CDR3 is TGTGCCAGCAAACCCGGGACAGGACCTAATTCACCCCTCCACTTT. Residues: CASKPGTGPNSPLHF.

V gene TRBV7-7 combines with J gene TRBJ2-2, with a weak D call TRBD1 (8 bases). The V gene lost 5 bases and the J gene lost 2 bases, with 15 bases spanning the gap. The CDR3 loop spans 16 amino acids. Germline V gene sequence: CDR1 SSHAT, CDR2 FNYEAQ (reference sequence). The CDR3 reads CASSTGQGLNTGELFF. CDR3 sequence (DNA): TGTGCCAGCAGCACAGGACAGGGACTAAACACCGGGGAGCTGTTTTTT.

The CDR3 spells CASSEREDGNQPQHF. The CDR3 DNA follows: TGTGCCAGCAGTGAACGGGAGGATGGCAATCAGCCCCAGCATTTT. The chain employs TRBV6-1 and TRBJ1-5; D is undetermined. V was cut by 2 bases and J by 2 bases, with 10 bases left in between. CDR3 size: 15 residues. Germline-derived CDR1 and CDR2 are MNHNS and SASEGT.